Listed below are T cell receptor beta chains from one sample, sequenced in a study of blood T cell repertoires in COVID-19. The method was immunoSEQ multiplex PCR; TCRdb's version includes in-frame clones alone and lacks a portion of them. The sample consists of fewer than 250,000 clones, around four fifths of them appearing once. The sequenced material came from peripheral blood. The receptors shown here come from a woman aged 45-65 years with acute or convalescent COVID-19. Each CDR3 is given with its conserved first and last residue. A D gene is named only where the DNA matches it firmly. Clone size, where shown, is once, few, many, or a class for clones that have expanded.

v_gene,j_gene,d_gene,abundance,CDR3aa,CDR3nt
TRBV6-1,TRBJ1-5,-,-,CASSEAAGAQTQPQHF,TGTGCCAGCAGTGAAGCGGCAGGGGCACAAACTCAGCCCCAGCATTTT
TRBV2,TRBJ2-7,TRBD1,few,CASSEAQGTGVYEQYF,TGTGCCAGCAGTGAAGCGCAAGGGACAGGGGTTTACGAGCAGTACTTC
TRBV2,TRBJ2-7,TRBD2,-,CASTARTSGPPYEQYF,TGTGCCAGCACCGCCCGGACTAGCGGGCCCCCCTACGAGCAGTACTTC
TRBV1,TRBJ2-3,-,-,CTSSQDSAGGRPQYF,TGCACCAGCAGCCAAGATTCGGCAGGGGGCAGGCCCCAGTATTTT
TRBV14,TRBJ1-1,-,-,CASSQDRGSAFF,TGTGCCAGCAGCCAAGACAGAGGCTCGGCTTTCTTT
TRBV10-1,TRBJ2-7,TRBD1,-,CASSEGRGQGYDEQYF,TGCGCCAGCAGTGAGGGGAGGGGACAGGGGTACGACGAGCAGTACTTC
TRBV9,TRBJ2-5,TRBD2,-,CASSVGVAGDRETQYF,TGTGCCAGCAGCGTAGGGGTAGCGGGAGATAGGGAGACCCAGTACTTC
TRBV7-8,TRBJ2-1,TRBD2,-,CASSLGGGGDEQFF,TGTGCCAGCAGCTTAGGTGGCGGGGGGGATGAGCAGTTCTTC
TRBV5-1,TRBJ2-4,TRBD2,-,CASSPTSGGNIQYF,TGCGCCAGCAGCCCGACTAGCGGGGGAAACATTCAGTACTTC
TRBV7-2,TRBJ2-3,TRBD2,-,CASSWTSVTDTQYF,TGTGCCAGCAGCTGGACTAGCGTTACAGATACGCAGTATTTT
TRBV3-1/TRBV3-2,TRBJ2-7,TRBD2,-,CASSPTGFGGRSYEQYF,TGTGCCAGCAGCCCTACCGGTTTTGGCGGGAGATCCTACGAGCAGTACTTC
TRBV24-1,TRBJ2-3,TRBD2,-,CATSDPLAGTTDTQYF,TGTGCCACCAGTGATCCCCTAGCGGGCACCACAGATACGCAGTATTTT
TRBV27,TRBJ1-5,-,-,CASSLKGVQPQHF,TGTGCCAGCAGTCTCAAAGGGGTTCAGCCCCAGCATTTT
TRBV2,TRBJ1-4,-,-,CASSEEFWDTGEKLFF,TGTGCCAGCAGTGAAGAATTTTGGGACACGGGCGAAAAACTGTTTTTT
TRBV19,TRBJ1-1,-,-,CASSMGPGQNTEAFF,TGTGCCAGTAGTATGGGGCCGGGACAGAACACTGAAGCTTTCTTT
TRBV24-1,TRBJ2-1,TRBD2,-,CATSDISGRGGNEQFF,TGTGCCACCAGTGATATTAGCGGGAGGGGAGGCAATGAGCAGTTCTTC
TRBV19,TRBJ2-7,TRBD1,-,CASSFGQAYEQYF,TGTGCCAGTAGTTTTGGACAGGCCTACGAGCAGTACTTC
TRBV2,TRBJ1-1,-,-,CASKQDTTEAFF,TGTGCCAGCAAACAAGACACCACTGAAGCTTTCTTT
TRBV14,TRBJ2-2,-,-,CASSQLTTTGELFF,TGTGCCAGCAGCCAATTGACAACGACCGGGGAGCTGTTTTTT
TRBV30,TRBJ2-7,-,-,CAWSVLPDEQYF,TGTGCCTGGAGTGTCCTACCCGACGAGCAGTACTTC
TRBV29-1,TRBJ1-1,TRBD1,-,CSVGQGMGTEAFF,TGCAGCGTCGGACAGGGGATGGGCACTGAAGCTTTCTTT
TRBV3-1/TRBV3-2,TRBJ2-3,TRBD2,-,CASSPHSGSDTQYF,TGTGCCAGCAGCCCTCATAGCGGGAGCGATACGCAGTATTTT
TRBV27,TRBJ2-7,TRBD2,-,CASSLGSGRANLYEQYF,TGTGCCAGCAGTCTCGGTAGCGGGAGGGCAAACCTGTACGAGCAGTACTTC
TRBV28,TRBJ2-3,TRBD1,once,CASIPGTGSWAGTDTQYF,TGTGCCAGCATCCCCGGGACAGGGAGCTGGGCGGGCACAGATACGCAGTATTTT
TRBV28,TRBJ2-7,TRBD1,few,CASSFRDSPFGAGYF,TGTGCCAGCAGTTTCCGGGACAGCCCTTTTGGAGCAGGGTACTTC
TRBV7-2,TRBJ2-7,-,-,CASSLEGPSDEQYF,TGTGCCAGCAGCCTAGAGGGGCCTTCTGACGAGCAGTACTTC
TRBV4-2,TRBJ2-3,TRBD2,-,CASSPSGNTDTQYF,TGTGCCAGCAGCCCTAGCGGCAACACAGATACGCAGTATTTT
TRBV1,TRBJ2-3,-,-,CTSSSSRAGGGDTQYF,TGCACCAGCAGTTCTAGCAGGGCGGGAGGAGGTGATACGCAGTATTTT
TRBV9,TRBJ2-7,TRBD1,few,CASSGTGVEQYF,TGTGCCAGCAGCGGGACAGGGGTCGAGCAGTACTTC
TRBV27,TRBJ2-7,-,-,CASSLGTGSYEQYF,TGTGCCAGCAGTCTAGGAACAGGATCCTACGAGCAGTACTTC
TRBV28,TRBJ2-1,TRBD1,once,CASSFRDRVYNEQFF,TGTGCCAGCAGTTTCCGGGACAGGGTTTACAATGAGCAGTTCTTC
TRBV9,TRBJ2-7,-,few,CASSVGGELPLYEQYF,TGTGCCAGCAGCGTAGGGGGAGAGTTGCCCCTTTACGAGCAGTACTTC
TRBV7-2,TRBJ1-1,-,-,CASSPRSTEAFF,TGTGCCAGCAGCCCCCGTTCCACTGAAGCTTTCTTT
TRBV12-3/TRBV12-4,TRBJ1-5,-,-,CASSQANQPQHF,TGTGCCAGCTCGCAGGCCAATCAGCCCCAGCATTTT
TRBV10-2,TRBJ2-5,-,-,CASIFATGLGETQYF,TGCGCCAGCATTTTCGCCACAGGGTTGGGGGAGACCCAGTACTTC
TRBV11-3,TRBJ1-1,-,-,CASSLDSNTEAFF,TGTGCCAGCAGCTTAGATAGCAACACTGAAGCTTTCTTT
TRBV2,TRBJ1-3,-,-,CASSITGSGNTIYF,TGTGCCAGCAGTATCACGGGCTCTGGAAACACCATATATTTT
TRBV11-2,TRBJ2-5,TRBD2,-,CASSPTSGSPETQYF,TGTGCCAGCAGCCCGACTAGCGGGAGTCCCGAGACCCAGTACTTC
TRBV27,TRBJ2-5,-,-,CASTSRDRKQETQYF,TGTGCCAGCACCTCTAGAGACAGGAAACAAGAGACCCAGTACTTC
TRBV7-2,TRBJ1-2,TRBD1,-,CASSRGDRAYGYTF,TGTGCCAGCAGTCGGGGGGACAGGGCCTATGGCTACACCTTC
TRBV10-3,TRBJ2-1,-,-,CAISGRGNEQFF,TGTGCCATCAGCGGTCGGGGAAATGAGCAGTTCTTC
TRBV28,TRBJ2-1,TRBD1,-,CASTMDRFSYNEQFF,TGTGCCAGCACCATGGACAGGTTCAGCTACAATGAGCAGTTCTTC
TRBV18,TRBJ2-5,TRBD1,-,CASSPLGTGRGETQYF,TGTGCCAGCTCACCCCTTGGGACAGGGAGAGGAGAGACCCAGTACTTC
TRBV10-3,TRBJ2-3,TRBD1,-,CAIEGDSSTDTQYF,TGTGCCATCGAGGGGGACAGTTCCACAGATACGCAGTATTTT
TRBV28,TRBJ2-5,TRBD2,-,CASTKGLAGRSKTQYF,TGTGCCAGCACAAAGGGACTAGCGGGACGAAGTAAGACCCAGTACTTC
TRBV9,TRBJ2-5,TRBD2,-,CASSRGVAGAETQYF,TGTGCCAGCAGCCGGGGGGTAGCGGGAGCAGAGACCCAGTACTTC
TRBV13,TRBJ2-7,-,-,CASSPPLERVYEQYF,TGTGCCAGCAGCCCCCCGCTCGAGCGGGTTTACGAGCAGTACTTC
TRBV2,TRBJ2-7,-,-,CASSADTYEQYF,TGTGCCAGCAGCGCTGACACCTACGAGCAGTACTTC
TRBV6-5,TRBJ1-2,TRBD1,few,CASTLGQGNYGYTF,TGTGCCAGCACTCTCGGACAGGGAAACTATGGCTACACCTTC
TRBV28,TRBJ2-3,-,few,CASSFLAGTDTQYF,TGTGCCAGCAGTTTTCTAGCTGGTACAGATACGCAGTATTTT
TRBV7-2,TRBJ2-7,TRBD1,-,CASSRGQGALYEQYF,TGTGCCAGCAGCCGCGGACAGGGGGCCCTCTACGAGCAGTACTTC
TRBV27,TRBJ2-3,-,once,CASSPRGPQMYF,TGTGCCAGCAGTCCGCGGGGGCCCCAAATGTATTTT
TRBV5-4,TRBJ1-1,-,-,CASRGEDRTEAFF,TGTGCCAGCAGGGGGGAGGACCGGACTGAAGCTTTCTTT
TRBV2,TRBJ2-7,-,-,CASSDRVFSYEQYF,TGTGCCAGCAGTGACAGGGTTTTCTCCTACGAGCAGTACTTC